This TCR beta chain was recovered during a study of CD8+ T cells in alopecia areata. Across the study: Dosing with tofacitinib proceeded for 6 to 18 months, followed by 6 months off drug.

RNA was extracted and reverse transcribed into cDNA as the sequencing template. Using immunoSEQ multiplex PCR, the repertoire was profiled, and TCRdb retains in-frame clones only, with some absent. This sample has hundreds of thousands of clones, with 67% found just once. This clone was observed a handful of times. The CDR3 length is 15 residues. Germline assignment: CDR1 KGHSH and CDR2 LQKENI. Trimming left V 2 bases short and J 6 bases short, with 16 bases between. The chain joins TRBV18 to TRBJ1-2; D perhaps matches TRBD1 (5 bases). This TCR derives from a human donor with alopecia areata. The input for sequencing was CD4+ T cells sorted from blood, taken at week 0. The CDR3, as DNA: TGTGCCAGCTCACCAGTCGAGGGGCCCTTAAATGGCTACACCTTC. Encoded protein: CASSPVEGPLNGYTF.